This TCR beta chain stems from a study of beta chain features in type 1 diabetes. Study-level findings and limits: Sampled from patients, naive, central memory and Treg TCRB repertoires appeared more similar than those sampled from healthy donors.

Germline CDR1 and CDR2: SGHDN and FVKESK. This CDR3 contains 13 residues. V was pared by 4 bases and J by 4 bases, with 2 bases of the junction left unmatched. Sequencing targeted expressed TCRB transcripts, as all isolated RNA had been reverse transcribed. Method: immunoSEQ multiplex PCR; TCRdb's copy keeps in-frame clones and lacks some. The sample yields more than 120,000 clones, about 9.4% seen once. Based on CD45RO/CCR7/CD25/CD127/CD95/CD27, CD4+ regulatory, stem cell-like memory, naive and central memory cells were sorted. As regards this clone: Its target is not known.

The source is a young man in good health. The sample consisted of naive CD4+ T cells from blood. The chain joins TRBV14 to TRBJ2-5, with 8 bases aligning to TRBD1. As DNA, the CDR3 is TGTGCCAGCAGCCCGACAGGGGCAGAGACCCAGTACTTC. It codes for CASSPTGAETQYF.